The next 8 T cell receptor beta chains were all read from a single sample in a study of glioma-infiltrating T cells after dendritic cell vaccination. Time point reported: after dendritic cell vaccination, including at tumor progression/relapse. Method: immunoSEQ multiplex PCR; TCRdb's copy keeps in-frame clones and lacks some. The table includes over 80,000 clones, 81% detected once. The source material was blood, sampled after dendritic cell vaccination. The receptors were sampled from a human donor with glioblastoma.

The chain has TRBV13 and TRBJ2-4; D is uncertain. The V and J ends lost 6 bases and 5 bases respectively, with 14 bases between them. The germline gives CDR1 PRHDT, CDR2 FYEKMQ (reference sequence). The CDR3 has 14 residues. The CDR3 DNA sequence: TGTGCCAGCAGACCCGACTCTCTCGAAAACATTCAGTACTTC. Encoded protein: CASRPDSLENIQYF.

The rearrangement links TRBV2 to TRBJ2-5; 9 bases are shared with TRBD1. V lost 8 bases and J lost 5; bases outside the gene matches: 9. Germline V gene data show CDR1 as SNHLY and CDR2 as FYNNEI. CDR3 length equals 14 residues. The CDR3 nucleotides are TGTGCCAGCGGCTACCCGGGACAGGGCGAGACCCAGTACTTC. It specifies CASGYPGQGETQYF.

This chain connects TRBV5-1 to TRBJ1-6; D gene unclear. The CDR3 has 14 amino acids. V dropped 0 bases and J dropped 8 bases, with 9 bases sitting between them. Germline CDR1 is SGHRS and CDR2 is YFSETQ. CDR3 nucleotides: TGCGCCAGCAGCTTGGGAGACAAGGATTCACCCCTCCACTTT. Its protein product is CASSLGDKDSPLHF.

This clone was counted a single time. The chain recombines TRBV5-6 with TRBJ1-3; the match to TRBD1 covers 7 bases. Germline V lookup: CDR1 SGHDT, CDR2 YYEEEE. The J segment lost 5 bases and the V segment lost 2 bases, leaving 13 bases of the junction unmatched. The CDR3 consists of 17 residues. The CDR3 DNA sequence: TGTGCCAGCAGCTTATACATCGGGACAGAAATTCGAAACACCATATATTTT. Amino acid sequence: CASSLYIGTEIRNTIYF.

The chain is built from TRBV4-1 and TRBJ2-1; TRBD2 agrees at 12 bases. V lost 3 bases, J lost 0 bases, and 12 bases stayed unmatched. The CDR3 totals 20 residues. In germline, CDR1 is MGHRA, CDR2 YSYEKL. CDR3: CASSHQLAGGVISSYNEQFF. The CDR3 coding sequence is TGCGCCAGCAGCCACCAACTAGCGGGGGGAGTTATTAGCTCCTACAATGAGCAGTTCTTC.

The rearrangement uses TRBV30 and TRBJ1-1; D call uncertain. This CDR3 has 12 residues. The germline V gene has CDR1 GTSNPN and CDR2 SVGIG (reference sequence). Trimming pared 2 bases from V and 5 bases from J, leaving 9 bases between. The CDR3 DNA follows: TGTGCCTGGAGTCCCGGTCGGACTGAAGCTTTCTTT. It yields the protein CAWSPGRTEAFF.

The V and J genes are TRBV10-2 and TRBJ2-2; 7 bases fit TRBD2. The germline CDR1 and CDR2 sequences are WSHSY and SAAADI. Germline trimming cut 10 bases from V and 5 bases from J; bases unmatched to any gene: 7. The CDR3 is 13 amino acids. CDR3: CATLGTKTGELFF. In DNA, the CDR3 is TGCGCCACCCTAGGGACTAAGACCGGGGAGCTGTTTTTT.

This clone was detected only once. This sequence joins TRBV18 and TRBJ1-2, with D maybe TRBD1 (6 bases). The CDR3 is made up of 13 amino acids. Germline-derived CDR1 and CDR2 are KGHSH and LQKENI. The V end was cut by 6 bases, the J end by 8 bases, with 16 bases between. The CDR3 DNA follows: TGTGCCAGCTCGCGAAACAGGGACCAGGGCTACACCTTC. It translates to CASSRNRDQGYTF. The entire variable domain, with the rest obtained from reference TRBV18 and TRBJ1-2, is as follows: NAGVMQNPRHLVRRRGQEARLRCSPMKGHSHVYWYRQLPEEGLKFMVYLQKENIIDESGMPKERFSAEFPKEGPSILRIQQVVRGDSAAYFCASSRNRDQGYTFGSGTRLTVV.